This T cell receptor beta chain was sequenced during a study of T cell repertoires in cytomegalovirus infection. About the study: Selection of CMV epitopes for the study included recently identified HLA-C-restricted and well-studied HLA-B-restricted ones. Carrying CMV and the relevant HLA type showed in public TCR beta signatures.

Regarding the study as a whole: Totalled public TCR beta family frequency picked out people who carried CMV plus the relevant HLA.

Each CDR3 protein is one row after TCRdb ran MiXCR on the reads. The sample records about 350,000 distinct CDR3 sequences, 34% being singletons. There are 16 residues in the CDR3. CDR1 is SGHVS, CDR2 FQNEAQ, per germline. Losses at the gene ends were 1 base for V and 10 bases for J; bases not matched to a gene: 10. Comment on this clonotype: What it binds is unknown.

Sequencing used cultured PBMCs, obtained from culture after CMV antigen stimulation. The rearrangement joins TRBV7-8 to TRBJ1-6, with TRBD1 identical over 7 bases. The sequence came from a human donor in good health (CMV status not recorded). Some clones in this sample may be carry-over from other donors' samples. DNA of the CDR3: TGTGCCAGCAGCTTAGGAATAAGGGGGCAGTGGTCACCCCTCCACTTT. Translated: CASSLGIRGQWSPLHF.